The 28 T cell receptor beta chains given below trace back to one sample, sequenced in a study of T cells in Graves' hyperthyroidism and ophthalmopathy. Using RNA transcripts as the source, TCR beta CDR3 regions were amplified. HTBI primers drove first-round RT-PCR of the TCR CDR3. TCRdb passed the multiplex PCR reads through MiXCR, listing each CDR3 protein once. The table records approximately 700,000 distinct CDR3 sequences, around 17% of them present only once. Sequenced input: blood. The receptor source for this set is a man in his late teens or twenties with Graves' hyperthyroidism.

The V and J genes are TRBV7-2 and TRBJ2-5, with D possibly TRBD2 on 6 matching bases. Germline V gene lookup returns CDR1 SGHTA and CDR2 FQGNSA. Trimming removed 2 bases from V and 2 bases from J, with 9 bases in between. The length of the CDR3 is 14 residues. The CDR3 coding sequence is TGTGCCAGCAGCTTATGGGGGACTCAAGAGACCCAGTACTTC. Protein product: CASSLWGTQETQYF. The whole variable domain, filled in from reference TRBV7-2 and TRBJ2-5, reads GAGVSQSPSNKVTEKGKDVELRCDPISGHTALYWYRQSLGQGLEFLIYFQGNSAPDKSGLPSDRFSAERTGGSVSTLTIQRTQQEDSAVYLCASSLWGTQETQYFGPGTRLLVL.

The CDR3 loop is CSATGTSGIPYEQYF. CDR3 DNA: TGCAGTGCTACCGGGACTAGCGGGATCCCCTACGAGCAGTACTTC. The chain combines TRBV20-1 with TRBJ2-7; TRBD2 matches 13 bases. The CDR3 covers 15 residues. The germline CDR1 and CDR2 sequences are DFQATT and SNEGSKA (reference sequence). V shed 4 bases, J shed 2 bases, and the junction held 5 bases outside the gene matches.

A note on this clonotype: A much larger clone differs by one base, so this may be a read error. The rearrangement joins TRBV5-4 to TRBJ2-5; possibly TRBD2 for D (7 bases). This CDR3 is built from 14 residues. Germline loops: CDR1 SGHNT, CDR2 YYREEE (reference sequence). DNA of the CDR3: TGTGCCAGCAGCTTGCCGGGGGGCCGGGAGACCCAGTGCTTC. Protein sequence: CASSLPGGRETQCF.

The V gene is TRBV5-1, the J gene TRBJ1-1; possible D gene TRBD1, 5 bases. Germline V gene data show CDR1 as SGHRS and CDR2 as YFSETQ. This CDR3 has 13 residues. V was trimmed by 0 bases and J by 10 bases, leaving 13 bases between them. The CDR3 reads CASSLAGGDGAFF. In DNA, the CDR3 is TGCGCCAGCAGCTTGGCCGGAGGGGACGGAGCTTTCTTT.

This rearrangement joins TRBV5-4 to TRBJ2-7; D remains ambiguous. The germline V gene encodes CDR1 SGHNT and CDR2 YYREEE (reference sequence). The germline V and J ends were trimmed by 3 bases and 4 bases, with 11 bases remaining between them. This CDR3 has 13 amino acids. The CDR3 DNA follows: TGTGCCAGCAGCTATGGATTATTATACGAGCAGTACTTC. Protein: CASSYGLLYEQYF.

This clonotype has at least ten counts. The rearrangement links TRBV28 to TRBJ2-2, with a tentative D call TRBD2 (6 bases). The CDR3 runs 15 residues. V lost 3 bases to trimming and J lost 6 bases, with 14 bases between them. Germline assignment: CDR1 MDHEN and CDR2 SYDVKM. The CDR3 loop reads CASSFGGTSSGELFF. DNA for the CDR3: TGTGCCAGCAGTTTTGGCGGGACCTCTTCCGGGGAGCTGTTTTTT.

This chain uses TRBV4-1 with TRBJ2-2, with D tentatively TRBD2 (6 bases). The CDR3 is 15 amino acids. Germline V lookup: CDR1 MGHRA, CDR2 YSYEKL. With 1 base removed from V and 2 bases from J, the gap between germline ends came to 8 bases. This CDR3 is CASSQVAVNTGELFF. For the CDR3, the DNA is TGCGCCAGCAGCCAAGTAGCGGTCAACACCGGGGAGCTGTTTTTT.

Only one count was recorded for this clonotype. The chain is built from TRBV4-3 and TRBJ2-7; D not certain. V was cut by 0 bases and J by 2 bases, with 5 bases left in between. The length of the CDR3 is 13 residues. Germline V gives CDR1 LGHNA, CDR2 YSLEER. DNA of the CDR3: TGCGCCAGCAGCCAAGAAACAGCCTACGAGCAGTACTTC. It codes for CASSQETAYEQYF.

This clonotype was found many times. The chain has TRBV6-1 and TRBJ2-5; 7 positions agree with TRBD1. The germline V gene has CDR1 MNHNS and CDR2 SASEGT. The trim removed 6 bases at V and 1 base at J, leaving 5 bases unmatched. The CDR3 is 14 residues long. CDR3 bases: TGTGCCAGCAGGATTGACAGGGCCCAAGAGACCCAGTACTTC. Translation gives CASRIDRAQETQYF.

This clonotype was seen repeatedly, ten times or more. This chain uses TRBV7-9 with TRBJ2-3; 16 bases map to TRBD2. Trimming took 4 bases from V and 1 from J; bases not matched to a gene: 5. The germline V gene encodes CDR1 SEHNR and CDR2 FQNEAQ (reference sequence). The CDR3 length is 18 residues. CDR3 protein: CASSSGTSGRARTDTQYF. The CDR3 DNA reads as TGTGCCAGCAGCTCGGGGACTAGCGGGAGGGCACGCACAGATACGCAGTATTTT.

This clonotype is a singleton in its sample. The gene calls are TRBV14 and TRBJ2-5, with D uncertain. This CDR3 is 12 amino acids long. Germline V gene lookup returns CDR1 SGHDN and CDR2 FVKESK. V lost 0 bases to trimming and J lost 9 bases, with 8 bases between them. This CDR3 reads CASSQEMRSQYF. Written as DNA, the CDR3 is TGTGCCAGCAGCCAAGAGATGCGTTCCCAGTACTTC.

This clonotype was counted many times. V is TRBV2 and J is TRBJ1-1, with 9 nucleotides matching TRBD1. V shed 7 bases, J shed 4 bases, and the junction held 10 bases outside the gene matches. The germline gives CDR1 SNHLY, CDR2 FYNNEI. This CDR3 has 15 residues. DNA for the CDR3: TGTGCCAGCATAGAGACAGGGGGACTTGGCACTGAAGCTTTCTTT. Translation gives CASIETGGLGTEAFF.

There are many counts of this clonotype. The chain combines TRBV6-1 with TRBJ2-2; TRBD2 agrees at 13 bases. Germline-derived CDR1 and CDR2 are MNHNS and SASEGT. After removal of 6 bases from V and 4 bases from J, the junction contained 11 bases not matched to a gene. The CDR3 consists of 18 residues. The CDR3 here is CASRPRPGLAGPTGELFF. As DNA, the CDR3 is TGTGCCAGCAGACCTCGACCGGGACTAGCGGGACCCACCGGGGAGCTGTTTTTT.

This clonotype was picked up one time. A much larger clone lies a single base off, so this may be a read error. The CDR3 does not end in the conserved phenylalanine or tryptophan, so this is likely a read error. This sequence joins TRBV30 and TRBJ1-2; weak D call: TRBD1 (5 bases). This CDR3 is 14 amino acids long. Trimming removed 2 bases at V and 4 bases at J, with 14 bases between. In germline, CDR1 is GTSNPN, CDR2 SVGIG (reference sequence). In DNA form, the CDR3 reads TGTGCCTGGAGTCCGGCCCTGGGGCGCTATGGCTACACCTAC. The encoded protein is CAWSPALGRYGYTY.

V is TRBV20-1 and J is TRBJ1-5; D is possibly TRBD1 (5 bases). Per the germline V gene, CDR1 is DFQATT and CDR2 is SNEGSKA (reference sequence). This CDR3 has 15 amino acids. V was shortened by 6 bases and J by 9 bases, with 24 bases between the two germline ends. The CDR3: CSANTGPGENGPQHF. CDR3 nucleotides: TGCAGTGCCAACACAGGACCGGGGGAAAACGGGCCCCAGCATTTT.

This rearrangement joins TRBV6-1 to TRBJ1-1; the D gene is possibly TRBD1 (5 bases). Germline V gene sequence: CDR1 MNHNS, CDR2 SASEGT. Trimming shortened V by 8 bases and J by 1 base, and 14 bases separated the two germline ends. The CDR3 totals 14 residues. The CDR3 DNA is TGTGCCAGCGGAAGGGGTGGAGGGAACACTGAAGCTTTCTTT. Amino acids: CASGRGGGNTEAFF.

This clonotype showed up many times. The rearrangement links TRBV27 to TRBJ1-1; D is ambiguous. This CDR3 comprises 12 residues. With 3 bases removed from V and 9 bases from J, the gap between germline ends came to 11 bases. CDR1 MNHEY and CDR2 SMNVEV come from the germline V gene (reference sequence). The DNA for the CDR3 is TGTGCCAGCAGTTTCAACAGAGGGCAAGCTTTCTTT. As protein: CASSFNRGQAFF.

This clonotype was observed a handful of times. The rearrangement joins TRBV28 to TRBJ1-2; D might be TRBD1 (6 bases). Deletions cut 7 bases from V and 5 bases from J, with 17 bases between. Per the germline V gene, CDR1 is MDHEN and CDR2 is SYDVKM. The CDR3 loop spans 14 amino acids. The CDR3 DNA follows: TGTGCCAGCAACCAACAGGGTTTACGGTATGGCTACACCTTC. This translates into CASNQQGLRYGYTF.

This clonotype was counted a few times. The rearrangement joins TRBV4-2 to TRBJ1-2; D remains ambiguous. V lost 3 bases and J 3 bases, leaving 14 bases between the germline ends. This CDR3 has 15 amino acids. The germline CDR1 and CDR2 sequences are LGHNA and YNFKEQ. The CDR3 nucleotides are TGTGCCAGCAGCCATCCCCTCACGGCTCACTATGGCTACACCTTC. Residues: CASSHPLTAHYGYTF.

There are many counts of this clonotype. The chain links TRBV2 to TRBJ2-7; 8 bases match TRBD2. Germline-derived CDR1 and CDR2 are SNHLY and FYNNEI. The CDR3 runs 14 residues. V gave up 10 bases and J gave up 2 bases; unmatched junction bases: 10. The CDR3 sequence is CATQGRSGTYEQYF. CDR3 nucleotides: TGTGCCACCCAGGGACGTAGCGGGACCTACGAGCAGTACTTC.

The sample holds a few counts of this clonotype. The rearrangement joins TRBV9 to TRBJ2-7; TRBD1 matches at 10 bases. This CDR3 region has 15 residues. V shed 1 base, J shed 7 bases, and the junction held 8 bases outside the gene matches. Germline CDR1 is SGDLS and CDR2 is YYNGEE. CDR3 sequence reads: CASSVSPGQGDEQYF. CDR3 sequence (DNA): TGTGCCAGCAGCGTAAGCCCCGGACAGGGGGATGAGCAGTACTTC.

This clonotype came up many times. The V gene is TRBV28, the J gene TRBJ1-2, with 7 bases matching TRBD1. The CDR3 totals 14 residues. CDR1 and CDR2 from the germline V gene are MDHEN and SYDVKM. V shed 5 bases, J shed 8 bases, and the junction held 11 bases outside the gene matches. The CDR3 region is CASSPSVGGQGYTF. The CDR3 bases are TGTGCCAGCAGTCCCAGCGTAGGGGGCCAAGGCTACACCTTC.

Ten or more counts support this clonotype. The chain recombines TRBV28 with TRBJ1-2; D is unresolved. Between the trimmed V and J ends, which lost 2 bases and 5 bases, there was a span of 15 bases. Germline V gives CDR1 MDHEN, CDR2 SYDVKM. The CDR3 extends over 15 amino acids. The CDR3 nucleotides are TGTGCCAGCAGTTTAATGGGGATTAATACATATGGCTACACCTTC. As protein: CASSLMGINTYGYTF.

The CDR3 DNA is TGTGCCACCAGCAGAGAAGACAGGGGAGATTCACCCCTCCACTTT. This sequence encodes CATSREDRGDSPLHF. The J gene is TRBJ1-6, the V gene TRBV15, with 8 bases fitting TRBD1. CDR1 and CDR2 (germline): LNHNV, YYDKDF (reference sequence). This CDR3 region has 15 residues. V lost 0 bases and J lost 8; bases outside the gene matches: 3.

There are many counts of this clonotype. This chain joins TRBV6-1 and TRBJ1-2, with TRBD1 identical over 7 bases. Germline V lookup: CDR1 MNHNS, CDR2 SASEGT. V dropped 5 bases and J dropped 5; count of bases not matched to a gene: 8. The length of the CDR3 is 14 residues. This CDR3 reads CASSNQGGLYGYTF. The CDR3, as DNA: TGTGCCAGCAGTAACCAAGGGGGCCTGTATGGCTACACCTTC.

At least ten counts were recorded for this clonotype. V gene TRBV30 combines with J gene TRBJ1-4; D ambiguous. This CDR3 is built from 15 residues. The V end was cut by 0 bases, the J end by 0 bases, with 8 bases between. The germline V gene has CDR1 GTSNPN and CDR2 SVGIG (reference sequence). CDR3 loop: CAWSVGSATNEKLFF. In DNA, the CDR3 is TGTGCCTGGAGTGTAGGGAGTGCAACTAATGAAAAACTGTTTTTT. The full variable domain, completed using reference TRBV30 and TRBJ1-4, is SQTIHQWPATLVQPVGSPLSLECTVEGTSNPNLYWYRQAAGRGLQLLFYSVGIGQISSEVPQNLSASRPQDRQFILSSKKLLLSDSGFYLCAWSVGSATNEKLFFGSGTQLSVL.

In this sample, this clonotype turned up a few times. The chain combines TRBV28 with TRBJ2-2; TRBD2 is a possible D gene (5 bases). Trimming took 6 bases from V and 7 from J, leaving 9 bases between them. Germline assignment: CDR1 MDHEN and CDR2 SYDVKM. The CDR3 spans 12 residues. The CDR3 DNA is TGTGCCAGCAGCGGAGGTCACGGGGAGCTGTTTTTT. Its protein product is CASSGGHGELFF.

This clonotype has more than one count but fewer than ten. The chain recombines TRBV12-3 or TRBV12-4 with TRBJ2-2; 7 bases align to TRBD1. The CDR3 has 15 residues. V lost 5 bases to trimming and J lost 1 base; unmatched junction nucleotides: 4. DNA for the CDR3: TGTGCCAGCAGTACAGGGGAAATGAACACCGGGGAGCTGTTTTTT. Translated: CASSTGEMNTGELFF.